Each of the 14 T cell receptor beta chains below was sequenced from the same sample in a study of shared clonotypes between healthy human individuals. Profiled with immunoSEQ multiplex PCR; TCRdb holds only in-frame clones, not every one. The sample shows over a million clones, over 95% of them seen only once. Sequencing input: naive CD4+ T cells sorted from blood. Stated subset: CD45RA+ positively selected. The receptors here all came from a man aged 25-45 years in good health.

The chain is built from TRBV5-6 and TRBJ2-1; D may be TRBD1 (5 bases). This CDR3 region has 12 residues. Per germline, CDR1 SGHDT and CDR2 YYEEEE. Trimming left V 4 bases short and J 10 bases short, with 12 bases between. The CDR3 spells CASSKFRGEQFF. The CDR3 DNA follows: TGTGCCAGCAGCAAGTTTAGGGGCGAGCAGTTCTTC.

In its sample, this clone was seen a few times. The same CDR3 arises from other DNA sequences in this sample as well. The chain has TRBV18 and TRBJ2-1; no clear D gene. CDR3 length equals 11 residues. Germline loops: CDR1 KGHSH, CDR2 LQKENI. V dropped 4 bases and J dropped 5 bases, with 3 bases sitting between them. In DNA form, the CDR3 reads TGTGCCAGCTCACTCAACAATGAGCAGTTCTTC. Protein: CASSLNNEQFF.

V usage is TRBV5-1 and J usage is TRBJ2-3; D unresolved. The V end was cut by 4 bases, the J end by 3 bases, with 15 bases between. The CDR3 is 15 amino acids. Germline CDR1 reads SGHRS; CDR2 reads YFSETQ. The CDR3 protein is CASSAYSSGTDTQYF. In DNA, the CDR3 is TGCGCCAGCAGCGCTTATAGCTCTGGGACAGATACGCAGTATTTT.

The rearrangement uses TRBV11-2 and TRBJ2-2; D gene ambiguous. V was pared by 7 bases and J by 5 bases, with 11 bases between. Germline CDR1 reads SGHAT; CDR2 reads FQNNGV. The CDR3 has 13 residues. Here the CDR3 DNA reads TGTGCCAGCAACAACGTCGGGACCGGGGAGCTGTTTTTT. It translates to CASNNVGTGELFF. The full variable domain, rest sourced from reference TRBV11-2 and TRBJ2-2, is EAGVAQSPRYKIIEKRQSVAFWCNPISGHATLYWYQQILGQGPKLLIQFQNNGVVDDSQLPKDRFSAERLKGVDSTLKIQPAKLEDSAVYLCASNNVGTGELFFGEGSRLTVL.

The V call is TRBV28, the J call TRBJ1-5, with D perhaps matching TRBD1 (6 bases). The length of the CDR3 is 13 residues. Deletions cut 6 bases from V and 5 bases from J, with 11 bases between. Germline lookup yields CDR1 MDHEN and CDR2 SYDVKM. In DNA form, the CDR3 reads TGTGCCAGCAGATGGGGGGCAGATCAGCCCCAGCATTTT. It encodes CASRWGADQPQHF.

The rearrangement joins TRBV4-3 to TRBJ2-4, with D perhaps matching TRBD1 (6 bases). With 1 base removed from V and 6 bases from J, the gap between germline ends came to 19 bases. The CDR3 consists of 17 residues. CDR1 is LGHNA, CDR2 YSLEER, per germline. The CDR3 region is CASSQVFTGLLGNIQYF. The CDR3 DNA follows: TGCGCCAGCAGCCAAGTTTTTACAGGGCTATTGGGAAACATTCAGTACTTC.

This clone showed up just once. This chain connects TRBV28 to TRBJ2-1, with TRBD2 matching over 8 bases. J gave up 4 bases and V 3 bases, and 11 bases lay outside the gene matches. The CDR3 covers 17 residues. Looked up from germline, CDR1 is MDHEN and CDR2 is SYDVKM. For the CDR3, the DNA is TGTGCCAGCAGTTTCTCCCTGGGTAGCGGGAATTACAATGAGCAGTTCTTC. Translated, it gives CASSFSLGSGNYNEQFF.

The chain recombines TRBV19 with TRBJ2-3, with TRBD1 identical over 8 bases. The CDR3 sequence is 15 residues long. Germline CDR1 LNHDA, CDR2 SQIVND (reference sequence). Trimming took 5 bases from V and 3 from J; bases not matched to a gene: 7. The CDR3 DNA reads TGTGCCAGTAGTCAACAGGGGGTGTCGACAGATACGCAGTATTTT. Translation gives CASSQQGVSTDTQYF. The whole variable domain, remainder taken from reference TRBV19 and TRBJ2-3, is DGGITQSPKYLFRKEGQNVTLSCEQNLNHDAMYWYRQDPGQGLRLIYYSQIVNDFQKGDIAEGYSVSREKKESFPLTVTSAQKNPTAFYLCASSQQGVSTDTQYFGPGTRLTVL.

V is TRBV7-9 and J is TRBJ2-7; D may be TRBD1 or TRBD2 (5 bases each). The length of the CDR3 is 14 residues. V was clipped by 3 bases and J by 2 bases, with 11 bases between them. The V gene's germline CDR1 is SEHNR and CDR2 FQNEAQ (reference sequence). The CDR3 region is CASSFRGGPYEQYF. The CDR3, as DNA: TGTGCCAGCAGCTTCCGGGGCGGACCCTACGAGCAGTACTTC.

The genes are TRBV29-1 and TRBJ1-1; D might be TRBD1 (5 bases). This CDR3 spans 18 amino acids. V gave up 1 base and J gave up 0 bases, with 21 bases separating them. Germline loops: CDR1 SQVTM, CDR2 ANQGSEA. The CDR3 here is CSVEVGGPWGSMNTEAFF. DNA of the CDR3: TGCAGCGTTGAAGTCGGGGGACCCTGGGGCAGCATGAACACTGAAGCTTTCTTT.

The J gene is TRBJ2-1, the V gene TRBV7-2; D may be TRBD2 (6 bases). The CDR3 consists of 14 residues. Trimming stripped 3 bases from V and 4 bases from J, with 10 bases between. Germline assignment: CDR1 SGHTA and CDR2 FQGNSA. DNA for the CDR3: TGTGCCAGCAGCTTTGAACTAGCATACAATGAGCAGTTCTTC. Translating it yields CASSFELAYNEQFF. Full variable domain (outside the CDR3, taken from reference TRBV7-2 and TRBJ2-1): GAGVSQSPSNKVTEKGKDVELRCDPISGHTALYWYRQSLGQGLEFLIYFQGNSAPDKSGLPSDRFSAERTGGSVSTLTIQRTQQEDSAVYLCASSFELAYNEQFFGPGTRLTVL.

This clone was seen more than once but under ten times. The chain employs TRBV14 and TRBJ2-5; D ambiguous. The CDR3 spans 13 residues. Germline V CDR1 and CDR2: SGHDN, FVKESK. V lost 1 base and J lost 10, with 13 bases in between. This CDR3 reads CASSQVGVPGQYF. CDR3 DNA: TGTGCCAGCAGCCAAGTCGGAGTCCCCGGCCAGTACTTC.

The J gene is TRBJ1-1, the V gene TRBV5-1; TRBD1 aligns across 11 bases. V lost 4 bases and J lost 3; bases outside the gene matches: 2. CDR1 and CDR2 (germline): SGHRS, YFSETQ. The length of the CDR3 is 14 residues. CDR3 sequence: CASSPGQGDTEAFF. The CDR3 DNA follows: TGCGCCAGCAGCCCGGGACAGGGGGACACTGAAGCTTTCTTT.

The J gene is TRBJ2-3, the V gene TRBV4-3; no clear D gene. V lost 8 bases, J lost 4 bases, and 13 bases lay in between. Germline V lookup: CDR1 LGHNA, CDR2 YSLEER. This CDR3 is 13 amino acids long. The CDR3 sequence: CASAWVFADTQYF. CDR3 nucleotide sequence: TGCGCCAGCGCATGGGTATTTGCAGATACGCAGTATTTT.